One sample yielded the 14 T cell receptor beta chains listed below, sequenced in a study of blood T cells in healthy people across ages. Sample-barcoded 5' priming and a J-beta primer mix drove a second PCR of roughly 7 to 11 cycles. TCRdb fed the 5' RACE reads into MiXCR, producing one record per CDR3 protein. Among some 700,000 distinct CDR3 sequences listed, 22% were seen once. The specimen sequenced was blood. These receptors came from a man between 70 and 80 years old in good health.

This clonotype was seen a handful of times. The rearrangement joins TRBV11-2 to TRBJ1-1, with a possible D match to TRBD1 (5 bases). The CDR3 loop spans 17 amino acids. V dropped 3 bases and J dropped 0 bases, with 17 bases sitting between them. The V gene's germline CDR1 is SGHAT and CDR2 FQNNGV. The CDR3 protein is CASSLPLFRALNTEAFF. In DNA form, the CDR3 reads TGTGCCAGCAGCTTGCCCCTCTTCAGGGCTCTGAACACTGAAGCTTTCTTT.

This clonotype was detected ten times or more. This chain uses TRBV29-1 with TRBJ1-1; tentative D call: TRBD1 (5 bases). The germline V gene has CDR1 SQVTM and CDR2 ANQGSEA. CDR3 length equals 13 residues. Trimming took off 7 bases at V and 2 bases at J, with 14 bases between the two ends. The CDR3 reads CSGSMGRNTEAFF. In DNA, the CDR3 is TGCAGCGGGTCTATGGGGCGTAACACTGAAGCTTTCTTT. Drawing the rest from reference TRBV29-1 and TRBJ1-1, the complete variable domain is SAVISQKPSRDICQRGTSLTIQCQVDSQVTMMFWYRQQPGQSLTLIATANQGSEATYESGFVIDKFPISRPNLTFSTLTVSNMSPEDSSIYLCSGSMGRNTEAFFGQGTRLTVV.

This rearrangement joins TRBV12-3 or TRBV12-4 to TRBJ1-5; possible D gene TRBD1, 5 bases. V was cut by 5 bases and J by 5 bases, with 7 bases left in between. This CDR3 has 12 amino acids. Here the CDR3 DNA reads TGTGCCAGCAGTAAGACAGATCAGCCCCAGCATTTT. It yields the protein CASSKTDQPQHF.

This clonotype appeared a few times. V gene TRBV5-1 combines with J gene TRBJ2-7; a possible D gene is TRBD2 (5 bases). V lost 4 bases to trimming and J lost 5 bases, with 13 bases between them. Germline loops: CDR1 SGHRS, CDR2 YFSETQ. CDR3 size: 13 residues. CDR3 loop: CASSPIRADEQYF. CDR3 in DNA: TGCGCCAGCAGCCCGATTCGAGCGGACGAGCAGTACTTC.

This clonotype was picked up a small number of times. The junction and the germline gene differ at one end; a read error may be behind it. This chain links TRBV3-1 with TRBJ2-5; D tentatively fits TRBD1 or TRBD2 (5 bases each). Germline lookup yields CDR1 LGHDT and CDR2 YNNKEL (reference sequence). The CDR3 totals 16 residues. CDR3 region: CASSQNPGPIYNEQFF. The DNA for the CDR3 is TGTGCCAGCAGCCAAAACCCGGGGCCCATCTACAATGAGCAGTTTTTC.

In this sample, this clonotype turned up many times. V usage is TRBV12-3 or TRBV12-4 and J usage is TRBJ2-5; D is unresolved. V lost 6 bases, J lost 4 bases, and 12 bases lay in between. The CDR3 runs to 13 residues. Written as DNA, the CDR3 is TGTGCCAGCAGCCCGACCTCACGAGAGACCCAGTACTTC. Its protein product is CASSPTSRETQYF.

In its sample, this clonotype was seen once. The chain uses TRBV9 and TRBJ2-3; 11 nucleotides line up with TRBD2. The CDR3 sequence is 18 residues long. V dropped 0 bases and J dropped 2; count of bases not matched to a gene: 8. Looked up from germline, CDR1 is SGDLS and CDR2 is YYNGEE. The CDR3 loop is CASSVALSGGAYTDTQYF. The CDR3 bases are TGTGCCAGCAGCGTAGCCCTTAGCGGGGGGGCCTACACAGATACGCAGTATTTT.

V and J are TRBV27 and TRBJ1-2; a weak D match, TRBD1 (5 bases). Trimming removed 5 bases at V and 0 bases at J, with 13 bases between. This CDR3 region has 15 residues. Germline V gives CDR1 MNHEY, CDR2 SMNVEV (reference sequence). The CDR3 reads CASSALGTTNYGYTF. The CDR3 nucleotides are TGTGCCAGCAGTGCACTCGGGACGACTAACTATGGCTACACCTTC.

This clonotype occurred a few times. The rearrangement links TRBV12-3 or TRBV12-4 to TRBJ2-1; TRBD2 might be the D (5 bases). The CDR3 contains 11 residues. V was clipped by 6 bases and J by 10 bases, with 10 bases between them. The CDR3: CASRAIAEQFF. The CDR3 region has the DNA TGTGCCAGCAGAGCGATAGCGGAGCAGTTCTTC.

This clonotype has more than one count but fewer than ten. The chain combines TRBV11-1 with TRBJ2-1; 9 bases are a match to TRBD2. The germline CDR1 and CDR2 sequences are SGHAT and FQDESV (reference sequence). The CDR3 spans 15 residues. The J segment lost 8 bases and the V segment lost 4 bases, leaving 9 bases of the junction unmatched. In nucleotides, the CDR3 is TGTGCCAGCAGCTCAGGACTAGCGTCGTTATATGAGCAGTTCTTC. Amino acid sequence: CASSSGLASLYEQFF.

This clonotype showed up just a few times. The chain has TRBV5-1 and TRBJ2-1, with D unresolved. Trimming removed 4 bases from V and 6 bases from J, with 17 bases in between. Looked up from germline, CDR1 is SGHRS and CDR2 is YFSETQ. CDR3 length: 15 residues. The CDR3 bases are TGCGCCAGCAGCCCGGAAATCCAGCCATCCAATGAGCAGTTCTTC. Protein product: CASSPEIQPSNEQFF.

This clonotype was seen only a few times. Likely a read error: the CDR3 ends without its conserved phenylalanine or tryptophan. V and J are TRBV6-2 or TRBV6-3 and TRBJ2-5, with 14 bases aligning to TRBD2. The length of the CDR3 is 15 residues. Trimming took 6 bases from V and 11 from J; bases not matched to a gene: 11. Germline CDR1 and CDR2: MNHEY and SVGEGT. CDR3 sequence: CASSHGTSGSGEQYV. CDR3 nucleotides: TGTGCCAGCAGCCATGGGACTAGCGGGAGTGGGGAGCAGTACGTC.

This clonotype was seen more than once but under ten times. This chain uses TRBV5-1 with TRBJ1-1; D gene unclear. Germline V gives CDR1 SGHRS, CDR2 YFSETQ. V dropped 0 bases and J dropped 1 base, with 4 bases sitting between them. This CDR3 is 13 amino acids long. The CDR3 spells CASSLESNTEAFF. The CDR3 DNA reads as TGCGCCAGCAGCTTGGAATCGAACACTGAAGCTTTCTTT.

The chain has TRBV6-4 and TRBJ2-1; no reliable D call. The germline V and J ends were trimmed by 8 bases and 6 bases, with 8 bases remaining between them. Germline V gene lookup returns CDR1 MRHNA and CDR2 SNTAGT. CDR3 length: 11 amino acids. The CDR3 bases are TGTGCCAGCGACCGTCGCAATGAGCAGTTCTTC. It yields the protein CASDRRNEQFF.